This T cell receptor (beta chain) was identified during a study of T cell responses to AZD1222 COVID-19 vaccine. Findings and caveats of the study: Repertoires were obtained solely post-peak T cell response. Receipt of two AZD1222 doses was followed by a rise in Spike-specific TCR breadth and depth.

Some clones are missing from TCRdb's copy, which holds only in-frame ones; the method was immunoSEQ multiplex PCR. The data hold 120,000 or so clones, with over 75% observed a single time. Germline loops: CDR1 SQVTM, CDR2 ANQGSEA. V was shortened by 8 bases and J by 8 bases, with 19 bases between the two germline ends. The CDR3 extends over 13 amino acids. With regard to this clone: Its antigen is undetermined.

The receptor comes from an adult in good health. The chain combines TRBV29-1 with TRBJ2-1; possible D gene TRBD1, 6 bases. Material: peripheral blood, obtained on day 0 of MenACWY control vaccination. The DNA for the CDR3 is TGCAGCACCGGGACAATTTACGGGTATGAGCAGTTCTTC. Translation gives CSTGTIYGYEQFF.